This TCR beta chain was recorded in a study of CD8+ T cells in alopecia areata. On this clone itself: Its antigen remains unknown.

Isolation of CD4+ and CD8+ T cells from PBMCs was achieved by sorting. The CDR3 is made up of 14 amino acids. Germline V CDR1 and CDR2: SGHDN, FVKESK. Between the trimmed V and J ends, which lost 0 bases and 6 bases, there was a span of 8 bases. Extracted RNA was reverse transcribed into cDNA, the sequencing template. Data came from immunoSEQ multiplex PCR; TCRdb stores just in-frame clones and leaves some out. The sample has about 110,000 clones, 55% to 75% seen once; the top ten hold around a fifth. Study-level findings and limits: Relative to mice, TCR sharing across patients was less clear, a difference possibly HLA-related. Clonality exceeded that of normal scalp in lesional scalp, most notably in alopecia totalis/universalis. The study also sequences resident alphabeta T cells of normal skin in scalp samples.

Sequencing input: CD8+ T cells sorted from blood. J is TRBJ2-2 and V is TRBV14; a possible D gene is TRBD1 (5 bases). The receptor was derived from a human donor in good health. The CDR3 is CASSQEQVPGELFF. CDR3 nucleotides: TGTGCCAGCAGCCAAGAACAGGTGCCCGGGGAGCTGTTTTTT.